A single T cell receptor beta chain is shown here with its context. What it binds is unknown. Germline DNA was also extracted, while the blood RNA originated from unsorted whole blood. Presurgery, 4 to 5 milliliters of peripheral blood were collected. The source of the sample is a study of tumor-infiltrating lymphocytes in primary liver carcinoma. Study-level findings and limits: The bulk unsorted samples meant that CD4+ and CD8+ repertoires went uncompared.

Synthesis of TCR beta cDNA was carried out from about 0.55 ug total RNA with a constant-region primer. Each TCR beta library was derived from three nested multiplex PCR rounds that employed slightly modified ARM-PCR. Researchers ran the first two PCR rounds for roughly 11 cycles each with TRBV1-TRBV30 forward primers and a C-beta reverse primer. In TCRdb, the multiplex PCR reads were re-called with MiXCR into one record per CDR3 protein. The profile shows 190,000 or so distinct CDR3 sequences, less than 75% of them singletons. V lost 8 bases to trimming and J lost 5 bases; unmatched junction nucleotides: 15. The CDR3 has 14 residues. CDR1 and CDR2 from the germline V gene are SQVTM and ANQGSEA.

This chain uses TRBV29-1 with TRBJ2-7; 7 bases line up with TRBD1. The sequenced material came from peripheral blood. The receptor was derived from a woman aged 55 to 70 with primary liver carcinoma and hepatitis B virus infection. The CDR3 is CSSSTGSATHEQYF. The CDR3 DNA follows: TGCAGCTCCTCGACAGGGAGTGCCACCCACGAGCAGTACTTC.